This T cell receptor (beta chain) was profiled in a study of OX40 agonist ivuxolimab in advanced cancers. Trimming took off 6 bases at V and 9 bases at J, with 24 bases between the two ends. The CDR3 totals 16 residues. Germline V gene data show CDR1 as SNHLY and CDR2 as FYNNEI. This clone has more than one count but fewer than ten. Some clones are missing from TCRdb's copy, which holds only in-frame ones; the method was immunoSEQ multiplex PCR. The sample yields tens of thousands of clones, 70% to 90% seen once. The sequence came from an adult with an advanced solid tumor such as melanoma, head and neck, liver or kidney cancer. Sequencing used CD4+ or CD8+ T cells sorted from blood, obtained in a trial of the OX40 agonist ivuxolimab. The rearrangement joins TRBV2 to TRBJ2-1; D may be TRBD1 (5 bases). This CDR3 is CASRPRALLLRFEQFF. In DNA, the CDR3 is TGTGCCAGCAGGCCCAGGGCCCTACTACTCCGGTTTGAGCAGTTCTTC.